This T cell receptor beta chain emerged from a study of blood T cell repertoires in COVID-19. About the study: Donors in the United States, Italy and Spain gave samples during acute or convalescent COVID-19.

Trimming took 3 bases from V and 7 from J, leaving 10 bases between them. CDR1 is SGHDN, CDR2 FVKESK, per germline. The CDR3 spans 12 residues. Under the authors' procedure: The authors estimated nucleated cell counts from reference gene primer amplification. Libraries were prepared by immunoSEQ multiplex PCR; TCRdb keeps only in-frame clonotypes and omits some of them. Clone size and the V and J calls come from that table; the DNA yielded D and trimming. The sample consists of some 100,000 clones, about nine tenths of them appearing once. The chain recombines TRBV14 with TRBJ2-7; TRBD2 is a possible D gene (5 bases). Sequencing was carried out using peripheral blood. The receptor was isolated from a man between 50 and 59 years old with acute or convalescent COVID-19. This CDR3 is CASSHGPGEQYF. The CDR3, as DNA: TGTGCCAGCAGCCATGGACCGGGAGAGCAGTACTTC.